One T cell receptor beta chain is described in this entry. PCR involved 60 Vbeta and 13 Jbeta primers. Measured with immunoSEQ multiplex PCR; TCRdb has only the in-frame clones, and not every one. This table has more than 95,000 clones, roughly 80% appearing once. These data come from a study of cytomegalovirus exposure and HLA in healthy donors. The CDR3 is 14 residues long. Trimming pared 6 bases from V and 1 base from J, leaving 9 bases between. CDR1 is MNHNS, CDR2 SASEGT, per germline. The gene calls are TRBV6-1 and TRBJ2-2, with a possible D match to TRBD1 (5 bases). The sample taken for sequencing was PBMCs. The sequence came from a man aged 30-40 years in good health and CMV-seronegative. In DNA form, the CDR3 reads TGTGCCAGCAGGGACATCGGGAACACCGGGGAGCTGTTTTTT. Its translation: CASRDIGNTGELFF.